A selection of T cell receptor beta chains follows, all from one sample in a study of CD4+ T cells in melanoma. This table comes from immunoSEQ multiplex PCR, and its TCRdb copy is limited to in-frame clones, with some not included. Of roughly 52,000 clones in the sample, more than 60% were seen once. Sample: tumor tissue. Receptors originate from a human donor with melanoma. CDR3s include the opening cysteine and the closing phenylalanine or tryptophan. Each record gives: V gene, D gene, clone size, J gene, CDR3 protein, CDR3 DNA. D genes are given only for firm matches. Clone size appears in some rows only: once, few, many, or a class for an expanded clone.

V gene: TRBV19; D gene: -; clone size: -; J gene: TRBJ2-5; CDR3 protein: CASSEQGRETQYF; CDR3 DNA: TGTGCCAGTAGTGAACAGGGACGAGAGACCCAGTACTTC
V gene: TRBV4-3; D gene: -; clone size: -; J gene: TRBJ1-4; CDR3 protein: CASSQELPGATNEKLFF; CDR3 DNA: TGCGCCAGCAGCCAAGAACTCCCGGGGGCAACTAATGAAAAACTGTTTTTT
V gene: TRBV5-6; D gene: -; clone size: -; J gene: TRBJ2-5; CDR3 protein: CASSGPDQETQYF; CDR3 DNA: TGTGCCAGCAGCGGGCCAGACCAAGAGACCCAGTACTTC
V gene: TRBV28; D gene: TRBD2; clone size: few; J gene: TRBJ2-1; CDR3 protein: CASSLVAGDINEQFF; CDR3 DNA: TGTGCCAGCAGTTTAGTAGCGGGGGACATCAATGAGCAGTTCTTC
V gene: TRBV6-1; D gene: -; clone size: many; J gene: TRBJ2-5; CDR3 protein: CASSYGSGEETQYF; CDR3 DNA: TGTGCCAGCAGTTATGGGTCTGGGGAAGAGACCCAGTACTTC
V gene: TRBV6-5; D gene: -; clone size: once; J gene: TRBJ2-7; CDR3 protein: CASSSLGERDEQYF; CDR3 DNA: TGTGCCAGCAGTTCCCTGGGTGAGAGGGACGAGCAGTACTTC
V gene: TRBV6-5; D gene: -; clone size: once; J gene: TRBJ2-1; CDR3 protein: CASSPTENEQFF; CDR3 DNA: TGTGCCAGCAGTCCAACCGAGAATGAGCAGTTCTTC
V gene: TRBV21-1; D gene: -; clone size: -; J gene: TRBJ2-2; CDR3 protein: CASSKERQEPGELFF; CDR3 DNA: TGTGCCAGCAGCAAAGAGAGACAGGAGCCCGGGGAGCTGTTTTTT
V gene: TRBV5-6; D gene: TRBD1; clone size: -; J gene: TRBJ1-4; CDR3 protein: CASSGDRGREKLFF; CDR3 DNA: TGTGCCAGCAGCGGGGACAGGGGGCGTGAAAAACTGTTTTTT
V gene: TRBV10-1; D gene: -; clone size: -; J gene: TRBJ2-3; CDR3 protein: CASSQRGTQYF; CDR3 DNA: TGCGCCAGCAGCCAGCGCGGAACGCAGTATTTT
V gene: TRBV28; D gene: -; clone size: -; J gene: TRBJ1-2; CDR3 protein: CASSFRDAYGYTF; CDR3 DNA: TGTGCCAGCAGTTTCCGGGACGCTTATGGCTACACCTTC
V gene: TRBV4-1; D gene: TRBD1; clone size: many; J gene: TRBJ2-7; CDR3 protein: CASSEGQGSNEQYF; CDR3 DNA: TGCGCCAGCAGCGAAGGACAGGGTTCCAACGAGCAGTACTTC
V gene: TRBV5-6; D gene: -; clone size: -; J gene: TRBJ1-2; CDR3 protein: CASSRARGEWMGYGYTF; CDR3 DNA: TGTGCCAGCAGCCGGGCCAGGGGAGAATGGATGGGCTATGGCTACACCTTC
V gene: TRBV5-3; D gene: TRBD2; clone size: -; J gene: TRBJ2-7; CDR3 protein: CARSPSGEVYEQYF; CDR3 DNA: TGTGCCAGAAGCCCTAGCGGGGAAGTCTACGAGCAGTACTTC
V gene: TRBV18; D gene: TRBD1; clone size: few; J gene: TRBJ1-1; CDR3 protein: CASSLPTGGKSGTEAFF; CDR3 DNA: TGTGCCAGCTCACTCCCGACAGGGGGAAAGTCGGGCACTGAAGCTTTCTTT
V gene: TRBV11-2; D gene: -; clone size: many; J gene: TRBJ1-4; CDR3 protein: CASSGRRGANEKLFF; CDR3 DNA: TGTGCCAGCAGCGGAAGGAGGGGAGCAAATGAAAAACTGTTTTTT
V gene: TRBV28; D gene: -; clone size: -; J gene: TRBJ2-2; CDR3 protein: CASSFYTNTGELFF; CDR3 DNA: TGTGCCAGCAGTTTCTATACGAACACCGGGGAGCTGTTTTTT
V gene: TRBV9; D gene: -; clone size: many; J gene: TRBJ1-5; CDR3 protein: CASSVDGTGDQPQHF; CDR3 DNA: TGTGCCAGCAGCGTAGACGGGACCGGCGATCAGCCCCAGCATTTT
V gene: TRBV5-5; D gene: -; clone size: -; J gene: TRBJ2-3; CDR3 protein: CASSQGPHNTDTQYF; CDR3 DNA: TGTGCCAGCAGCCAGGGACCGCATAACACAGATACGCAGTATTTT
V gene: TRBV2; D gene: -; clone size: -; J gene: TRBJ2-1; CDR3 protein: CASSVGGNEQFF; CDR3 DNA: TGTGCCAGCAGTGTCGGGGGAAATGAGCAGTTCTTC
V gene: TRBV6-6; D gene: TRBD1; clone size: -; J gene: TRBJ1-2; CDR3 protein: CASSSRQGATRGYTF; CDR3 DNA: TGTGCCAGCAGTTCCCGACAGGGGGCGACCCGCGGCTACACCTTC
V gene: TRBV27; D gene: TRBD2; clone size: -; J gene: TRBJ2-3; CDR3 protein: CASSSLGSGADTQYF; CDR3 DNA: TGTGCCAGCAGTTCTTTGGGTAGCGGGGCAGATACGCAGTATTTT
V gene: TRBV7-9; D gene: -; clone size: -; J gene: TRBJ1-1; CDR3 protein: CASSLVGDTLNTEAFF; CDR3 DNA: TGTGCCAGCAGCTTAGTTGGGGACACCTTGAACACTGAAGCTTTCTTT
V gene: TRBV6-5; D gene: TRBD1; clone size: -; J gene: TRBJ2-2; CDR3 protein: CASSLGGETGELFF; CDR3 DNA: TGTGCCAGCAGTTTAGGGGGCGAGACCGGGGAGCTGTTTTTT
V gene: TRBV5-5; D gene: TRBD1; clone size: -; J gene: TRBJ1-6; CDR3 protein: CASSLRGQGVSPLHF; CDR3 DNA: TGTGCCAGCAGCTTGAGGGGTCAGGGGGTTTCACCCCTCCACTTT
V gene: TRBV18; D gene: -; clone size: -; J gene: TRBJ2-3; CDR3 protein: CASSPPLEGTQYF; CDR3 DNA: TGTGCCAGCTCACCACCCTTAGAGGGTACGCAGTATTTT
V gene: TRBV19; D gene: -; clone size: -; J gene: TRBJ1-1; CDR3 protein: CASSPLSMNTEAFF; CDR3 DNA: TGTGCCAGTAGTCCCCTTTCCATGAACACTGAAGCTTTCTTT
V gene: TRBV4-2; D gene: -; clone size: -; J gene: TRBJ1-1; CDR3 protein: CASSQDGPAGNTEAFF; CDR3 DNA: TGTGCCAGCAGCCAAGATGGGCCCGCGGGGAACACTGAAGCTTTCTTT
V gene: TRBV27; D gene: TRBD1; clone size: -; J gene: TRBJ1-2; CDR3 protein: CATWTGLNYGYTF; CDR3 DNA: TGTGCCACCTGGACAGGGCTCAACTATGGCTACACCTTC
V gene: TRBV9; D gene: TRBD1; clone size: -; J gene: TRBJ1-4; CDR3 protein: CASSFDRGLGEKLFF; CDR3 DNA: TGTGCCAGCAGCTTCGACAGGGGACTAGGTGAAAAACTGTTTTTT
V gene: TRBV15; D gene: -; clone size: -; J gene: TRBJ1-1; CDR3 protein: CATSPSSLNTEAFF; CDR3 DNA: TGTGCCACCAGCCCCAGTTCTTTGAACACTGAAGCTTTCTTT
V gene: TRBV7-3; D gene: -; clone size: -; J gene: TRBJ1-6; CDR3 protein: CASSLNSGGEPIHF; CDR3 DNA: TGTGCCAGCAGCTTAAATAGTGGAGGGGAACCTATCCACTTT
V gene: TRBV19; D gene: TRBD2; clone size: -; J gene: TRBJ2-5; CDR3 protein: CASSSTPGLAAQETQYF; CDR3 DNA: TGTGCCAGTAGTAGTACTCCGGGACTAGCGGCTCAAGAGACCCAGTACTTC
V gene: TRBV29-1; D gene: TRBD1; clone size: -; J gene: TRBJ1-2; CDR3 protein: CSVWGTATPHGYTF; CDR3 DNA: TGCAGCGTATGGGGGACAGCAACCCCCCATGGCTACACCTTC
V gene: TRBV4-1; D gene: TRBD2; clone size: -; J gene: TRBJ2-7; CDR3 protein: CASSQASGGVSPEQYF; CDR3 DNA: TGCGCCAGCAGCCAAGCAAGCGGGGGGGTTTCGCCCGAGCAGTACTTC
V gene: TRBV5-6; D gene: -; clone size: few; J gene: TRBJ2-5; CDR3 protein: CASSNQETQYF; CDR3 DNA: TGTGCCAGCAGCAACCAAGAGACCCAGTACTTC
V gene: TRBV11-3; D gene: -; clone size: -; J gene: TRBJ2-1; CDR3 protein: CASSLIFAEQFF; CDR3 DNA: TGTGCCAGCAGCTTAATCTTCGCGGAGCAGTTCTTC
V gene: TRBV2; D gene: -; clone size: -; J gene: TRBJ1-1; CDR3 protein: CASSLQGGSTEAFF; CDR3 DNA: TGTGCCAGCAGTTTACAGGGCGGGTCCACTGAAGCTTTCTTT
V gene: TRBV9; D gene: -; clone size: -; J gene: TRBJ1-6; CDR3 protein: CASSVGHPSSYNSPLHF; CDR3 DNA: TGTGCCAGCAGCGTTGGACACCCGAGCTCCTATAATTCACCCCTCCACTTT
V gene: TRBV15; D gene: -; clone size: -; J gene: TRBJ2-1; CDR3 protein: CATSREGGRLF; CDR3 DNA: TGTGCCACCAGCAGAGAAGGGGGAAGGCTCTTC
V gene: TRBV19; D gene: TRBD1; clone size: -; J gene: TRBJ2-3; CDR3 protein: CASSMDRTDTQYF; CDR3 DNA: TGTGCCAGTAGTATGGACAGGACAGATACGCAGTATTTT
V gene: TRBV7-9; D gene: TRBD1; clone size: medium-sized; J gene: TRBJ1-1; CDR3 protein: CASSNRTGGGGAFF; CDR3 DNA: TGTGCCAGCAGCAACCGGACAGGGGGCGGGGGGGCTTTCTTT
V gene: TRBV6-1; D gene: -; clone size: -; J gene: TRBJ2-3; CDR3 protein: CASSERWEAPTDTQYF; CDR3 DNA: TGTGCCAGCAGTGAGAGGTGGGAGGCGCCCACAGATACGCAGTATTTT
V gene: TRBV30; D gene: -; clone size: -; J gene: TRBJ2-7; CDR3 protein: CAWTGGAYEQYF; CDR3 DNA: TGTGCCTGGACGGGCGGGGCCTACGAGCAGTACTTC
V gene: TRBV4-1; D gene: -; clone size: -; J gene: TRBJ2-3; CDR3 protein: CASSHASTDTQYF; CDR3 DNA: TGCGCCAGCAGCCACGCTAGCACAGATACGCAGTATTTT
V gene: TRBV5-5; D gene: -; clone size: -; J gene: TRBJ1-1; CDR3 protein: CASSLQENTEAFF; CDR3 DNA: TGTGCCAGCAGCCTCCAGGAGAACACTGAAGCTTTCTTT
V gene: TRBV4-3; D gene: -; clone size: -; J gene: TRBJ1-1; CDR3 protein: CASSQDRGWGNTEAFF; CDR3 DNA: TGCGCCAGCAGCCAAGACCGGGGGTGGGGGAACACTGAAGCTTTCTTT
V gene: TRBV28; D gene: -; clone size: once; J gene: TRBJ2-7; CDR3 protein: CASSPIGGSYEQYF; CDR3 DNA: TGTGCCAGCAGTCCGATAGGGGGCTCCTACGAGCAGTACTTC
V gene: TRBV10-3; D gene: TRBD1; clone size: -; J gene: TRBJ2-7; CDR3 protein: CAISEGDSVSYEQYF; CDR3 DNA: TGTGCCATCAGTGAGGGGGACAGCGTCTCCTACGAGCAGTACTTC
V gene: TRBV2; D gene: -; clone size: -; J gene: TRBJ1-5; CDR3 protein: CASSETDGRNQPQHF; CDR3 DNA: TGTGCCAGCAGTGAAACCGATGGGAGAAATCAGCCCCAGCATTTT
V gene: TRBV4-2; D gene: -; clone size: once; J gene: TRBJ2-7; CDR3 protein: CASSQGKGAYEQYF; CDR3 DNA: TGTGCCAGCAGCCAAGGGAAAGGGGCCTACGAGCAGTACTTC
V gene: TRBV5-8; D gene: TRBD1; clone size: few; J gene: TRBJ2-5; CDR3 protein: CASSLGTVGTQYF; CDR3 DNA: TGTGCCAGCAGCCTTGGGACAGTTGGGACCCAGTACTTC
V gene: TRBV27; D gene: -; clone size: once; J gene: TRBJ1-2; CDR3 protein: CASSFRAGIYGYTF; CDR3 DNA: TGTGCCAGCAGTTTCAGGGCAGGGATCTATGGCTACACCTTC
V gene: TRBV6-4; D gene: TRBD1; clone size: -; J gene: TRBJ2-1; CDR3 protein: CASSDRGTGFCEQFF; CDR3 DNA: TGTGCCAGCAGTGACCGAGGGACAGGGTTTTGTGAGCAGTTCTTC
V gene: TRBV6-5; D gene: -; clone size: -; J gene: TRBJ2-2; CDR3 protein: CASSSLNTGELFF; CDR3 DNA: TGTGCCAGCAGTTCGCTTAACACCGGGGAGCTGTTTTTT
V gene: TRBV7-9; D gene: -; clone size: few; J gene: TRBJ1-2; CDR3 protein: CASSFLSFNYGYTF; CDR3 DNA: TGTGCCAGCAGCTTCTTAAGTTTTAACTATGGCTACACCTTC
V gene: TRBV18; D gene: -; clone size: -; J gene: TRBJ2-5; CDR3 protein: CASSPYQETQYF; CDR3 DNA: TGTGCCAGCTCGCCGTACCAAGAGACCCAGTACTTC
V gene: TRBV11-2; D gene: -; clone size: -; J gene: TRBJ2-1; CDR3 protein: CASSLEAGAAYNEQFF; CDR3 DNA: TGTGCCAGCAGCTTAGAGGCGGGGGCGGCCTACAATGAGCAGTTCTTC
V gene: TRBV13; D gene: -; clone size: many; J gene: TRBJ1-1; CDR3 protein: CASSFFSGPTEAFF; CDR3 DNA: TGTGCCAGCAGCTTCTTTTCAGGGCCCACTGAAGCTTTCTTT
V gene: TRBV7-9; D gene: -; clone size: -; J gene: TRBJ2-6; CDR3 protein: CASSQGRVGANVLTF; CDR3 DNA: TGTGCCAGCAGCCAGGGGCGGGTGGGTGCCAACGTCCTGACTTTC